These 22 T cell receptor beta chains originate from one sample sequenced in a study of regulatory T cells in long-lasting Graves disease. Time point defined: persistent/refractory GD, antithyroid drugs over 5 years with positive TRAb. Following extraction of RNA from PBMCs, that RNA was used to make the TCR library. Building of the TCR beta libraries involved iRepertoire HTBI primers and Arm-PCR of CDR3 regions. In TCRdb, the multiplex PCR reads were re-called with MiXCR into one record per CDR3 protein. The sample shows fewer than 400,000 distinct CDR3 sequences, under 25% of them seen only once. This sample comprised peripheral blood mononuclear cells (PBMCs), obtained when the disease was refractory, from a patient treated with antithyroid drugs. The source is a female donor with Graves disease.

This clonotype was seen repeatedly, ten times or more. The chain carries TRBV2 and TRBJ1-1; D is ambiguous. Deletions cut 3 bases from V and 0 bases from J, with 8 bases between. CDR1 is SNHLY and CDR2 is FYNNEI in the germline V gene. The CDR3 has 14 residues. In DNA form, the CDR3 reads TGTGCCAGCAGTGACGACGGATTGAACACTGAAGCTTTCTTT. It translates to CASSDDGLNTEAFF.

The chain recombines TRBV25-1 with TRBJ1-1, with D possibly being TRBD1 (6 bases). CDR3 length equals 16 residues. Looked up from germline, CDR1 is MGHDK and CDR2 is SYGVNS. V lost 0 bases to trimming and J lost 4 bases, with 15 bases between them. The chain's CDR3 is CASSEYGGGQGTEAFF. CDR3 DNA: TGTGCCAGCAGTGAATATGGTGGGGGGCAGGGCACTGAAGCTTTCTTT.

This clonotype occurred many times. Relative to the germline gene, one junction end is altered; a read error may explain this. The V and J genes are TRBV24-1 and TRBJ1-5; D not certain. CDR1 KGHDR and CDR2 SFDVKD come from the germline V gene. The CDR3 runs 14 residues. This chain's CDR3 is CATSAGNSDQPQHF. The CDR3 coding sequence is TGTGCCACCAGTGCCGGGAATAGCGATCAGCCCCAGCATTTT.

Only one count was recorded for this clonotype. This sequence joins TRBV30 and TRBJ2-7, with 7 bases aligning to TRBD2. CDR3 length equals 12 residues. Germline CDR1 reads GTSNPN; CDR2 reads SVGIG (reference sequence). V was pared by 0 bases and J by 7 bases, with 3 bases of the junction left unmatched. The DNA of the CDR3 is TGTGCCTGGAGTGTGGCAGCGGGGGAGCAGTACTTC. It specifies CAWSVAAGEQYF.

This sequence joins TRBV7-3 and TRBJ1-1; D perhaps matches TRBD1 (6 bases). Trimming shortened V by 7 bases and J by 4 bases, and 22 bases separated the two germline ends. From germline, CDR1 is SGHTA and CDR2 FQGTGA. The CDR3 is made up of 16 amino acids. The CDR3 is CASTPTPRGEFTEAFF. In nucleotides, the CDR3 is TGTGCCAGCACCCCTACGCCAAGGGGGGAATTCACTGAAGCTTTCTTT.

This clonotype was recorded at least ten times. The chain combines TRBV2 with TRBJ1-1; TRBD1 matches at 7 bases. V lost 11 bases, J lost 3 bases, and 9 bases stayed unmatched. Germline V gene data show CDR1 as SNHLY and CDR2 as FYNNEI. The CDR3 spans 13 residues. CDR3 coding DNA: TGTGCCGGCCAGTACAGGGGCTACACTGAAGCTTTCTTT. It yields the protein CAGQYRGYTEAFF.

The rearrangement uses TRBV25-1 and TRBJ1-3, with D uncertain. The CDR3 is made up of 14 amino acids. Germline values: CDR1 MGHDK, CDR2 SYGVNS. Trimming left V 2 bases short and J 4 bases short, with 9 bases between. The CDR3 is CASSEERTGNTIYF. Here the CDR3 DNA reads TGTGCCAGCAGTGAAGAAAGGACCGGAAACACCATATATTTT.

The V and J genes are TRBV12-3 or TRBV12-4 and TRBJ2-7; 8 nucleotides match TRBD1. This CDR3 is built from 16 residues. Trimming removed 6 bases from V and 2 bases from J; junction bases left unmatched: 12. CDR3 residues: CASSGAPGQGPYEQYF. The DNA of the CDR3 is TGTGCCAGCAGCGGAGCTCCCGGACAGGGCCCCTACGAGCAGTACTTC.

In DNA, the CDR3 is TGTGCCAGCAGTTTGACCTGGACGGACTACACTGAAGCTTTCTTT. Protein product: CASSLTWTDYTEAFF. The chain uses TRBV27 and TRBJ1-1; D gene unclear. Trimming shortened V by 3 bases and J by 3 bases, and 14 bases separated the two germline ends. Germline CDR1 reads MNHEY; CDR2 reads SMNVEV (reference sequence). The CDR3 sequence is 15 residues long.

On this clonotype: Being one base from a much bigger clone, this may be a read error. The gene calls are TRBV27 and TRBJ2-7; TRBD1 matches at 7 bases. V was pared by 6 bases and J by 2 bases, with 4 bases of the junction left unmatched. The CDR3 has 13 residues. Germline V CDR1 and CDR2: MNHEY, SMNVEV (reference sequence). DNA for the CDR3: TGTGCCAGCAGGACAGGGAACCCCTACGAGCAGTACTTC. Its translation is CASRTGNPYEQYF.

The rearrangement links TRBV27 to TRBJ1-5; TRBD1 agrees at 9 bases. The length of the CDR3 is 16 residues. From germline, CDR1 is MNHEY and CDR2 SMNVEV (reference sequence). V trimming: 8 bases; J trimming: 5 bases; junction bases outside the gene matches: 13. CDR3 sequence reads: CASGPQTGTGHQPQHF. For the CDR3, the DNA is TGTGCCAGCGGACCTCAAACCGGGACAGGGCATCAGCCCCAGCATTTT.

In its sample, this clonotype was seen once. The chain joins TRBV7-3 to TRBJ2-2; no clear D. V was cut by 5 bases and J by 4 bases, with 8 bases left in between. CDR1 is SGHTA, CDR2 FQGTGA, per germline. The CDR3 extends over 13 amino acids. The CDR3 DNA sequence: TGTGCCAGCAGCGCCTTCGGCACCGGGGAGCTGTTTTTT. It translates to CASSAFGTGELFF.

The J gene is TRBJ2-7, the V gene TRBV29-1, with TRBD1 matching 8 bases. The trim removed 4 bases at V and 3 bases at J, leaving 5 bases unmatched. Germline V gene sequence: CDR1 SQVTM, CDR2 ANQGSEA. CDR3 length: 13 residues. Written as DNA, the CDR3 is TGCAGCGTTGCAGGGGGCGCCGTCTACGAGCAGTACTTC. Translating it yields CSVAGGAVYEQYF.

This clonotype was seen repeatedly, ten times or more. CDR3 DNA sequence: TGTGCCAGCAGTCCAGAAGGCACCTCCTACGAGCAGTACTTC. This encodes CASSPEGTSYEQYF. V and J are TRBV12-3 or TRBV12-4 and TRBJ2-7; D remains unclear. This CDR3 comprises 14 residues. V lost 5 bases and J 0 bases, leaving 11 bases between the germline ends.

This clonotype was recorded at least ten times. The gene calls are TRBV28 and TRBJ2-7; D perhaps matches TRBD2 (5 bases). The CDR3 spans 14 residues. V was pared by 6 bases and J by 0 bases, with 12 bases between. Germline CDR1 reads MDHEN; CDR2 reads SYDVKM. The CDR3 nucleotides are TGTGCCAGCAGGGCTCGAGGGATCTCCTACGAGCAGTACTTC. Its translation is CASRARGISYEQYF.

This clonotype was observed at least ten times. The V and J genes are TRBV2 and TRBJ1-2, with D unresolved. Germline V gene data show CDR1 as SNHLY and CDR2 as FYNNEI. Trimming took off 4 bases at V and 3 bases at J, with 9 bases between the two ends. This CDR3 is built from 13 residues. CDR3 protein: CASSGRTYYGYTF. CDR3 DNA: TGTGCCAGCAGTGGCAGGACTTACTATGGCTACACCTTC.

This clonotype has only a few counts. The V and J genes are TRBV6-1 and TRBJ1-1; the D is unclear. The CDR3 contains 13 residues. Germline assignment: CDR1 MNHNS and CDR2 SASEGT. Trimming left V 3 bases short and J 2 bases short, with 7 bases between. The CDR3 loop is CASSDTDNTEAFF. As DNA, the CDR3 is TGTGCCAGCAGTGATACAGATAACACTGAAGCTTTCTTT.

This clonotype was seen a single time. The chain carries TRBV9 and TRBJ2-2; 7 bases match TRBD2. The CDR3 loop spans 18 amino acids. The germline CDR1 and CDR2 sequences are SGDLS and YYNGEE. V shed 0 bases and J 0 bases; nucleotides not matched to a gene: 8. CDR3 in amino acids: CASSVGASGKANTGELFF. As DNA, the CDR3 is TGTGCCAGCAGCGTAGGGGCTAGCGGCAAGGCGAACACCGGGGAGCTGTTTTTT.

The chain couples TRBV5-1 to TRBJ1-5; D remains ambiguous. Trimming removed 2 bases from V and 5 bases from J, with 8 bases in between. This CDR3 has 13 amino acids. The V gene's germline CDR1 is SGHRS and CDR2 YFSETQ. CDR3 DNA sequence: TGCGCCAGCAGCTTAGGTCTACATCAGCCCCAGCATTTT. Amino acid sequence: CASSLGLHQPQHF.

As concerns this clonotype: No conserved phenylalanine or tryptophan ends this CDR3, so it is likely a read error. The DNA is omitted, as the CDR3 cannot be located on it reliably, and the CDR3 follows TCRdb's listing. The V call is TRBV7-2, the J call TRBJ1-2. The germline CDR1 and CDR2 sequences are SGHTA and FQGNSA. The CDR3 totals 11 residues, both ends included. The CDR3 loop is CASSLVGIMAL.

This clonotype appeared many times. The chain combines TRBV20-1 with TRBJ2-1; TRBD2 is a possible D gene (5 bases). CDR3 length: 14 residues. The germline V gene encodes CDR1 DFQATT and CDR2 SNEGSKA (reference sequence). Trimming shortened V by 5 bases and J by 9 bases, and 20 bases separated the two germline ends. The CDR3 DNA follows: TGCAGTGCTGGGAGCGGATCCACCCCAAGTGAGCAGTTCTTC. Protein sequence: CSAGSGSTPSEQFF.

The sample holds a few counts of this clonotype. J is TRBJ2-2 and V is TRBV7-2; 7 nucleotides match TRBD2. J lost 1 base, V lost 4 bases, and 3 bases had no gene match. This CDR3 is 15 amino acids long. CDR1 SGHTA and CDR2 FQGNSA come from the germline V gene. CDR3 in DNA: TGTGCCAGCAGCTCGACTAGCCGGAACACCGGGGAGCTGTTTTTT. Amino acid sequence: CASSSTSRNTGELFF.